A single sample is the source of the 22 T cell receptor beta chains below, sequenced in a study of T cell responses to AZD1222 COVID-19 vaccine. Sequenced by immunoSEQ multiplex PCR; TCRdb stores in-frame clones only, minus some. There are some 140,000 clones in the sample; approximately 93% occur only once, and 3.1% lies in the top ten. This specimen was peripheral blood, taken on day 0 of AZD1222 vaccination. The receptors originated from an adult in good health.

The chain uses TRBV18 and TRBJ1-2; D is unresolved. The germline V gene encodes CDR1 KGHSH and CDR2 LQKENI. V lost 0 bases and J lost 8, with 13 bases in between. The CDR3 covers 14 residues. CDR3: CASSPPSGESGYTF. The CDR3 DNA follows: TGTGCCAGCTCACCACCGAGTGGGGAGAGCGGCTACACCTTC.

The V gene is TRBV27, the J gene TRBJ1-1; D is possibly TRBD1 (5 bases). V shed 7 bases and J shed 7 bases, with 19 bases lying between them. Germline assignment: CDR1 MNHEY and CDR2 SMNVEV (reference sequence). There are 14 residues in the CDR3. The DNA for the CDR3 is TGTGCCAGCAAGAGTGGGGGAGGTGCGAATGAAGCTTTCTTT. Its translation: CASKSGGGANEAFF.

Here the CDR3 DNA reads TGTGCCAGCAGCTCCCTACTTAATTCACCCCTCCACTTT. This sequence encodes CASSSLLNSPLHF. This chain links TRBV11-2 with TRBJ1-6; D call uncertain. Germline CDR1 SGHAT, CDR2 FQNNGV. CDR3 size: 13 residues. The germline V and J ends were trimmed by 4 bases and 6 bases, with 7 bases remaining between them.

The chain links TRBV5-6 to TRBJ1-1; D not certain. CDR3 length: 12 residues. Deletions cut 1 base from V and 7 bases from J, with 8 bases between. Looked up from germline, CDR1 is SGHDT and CDR2 is YYEEEE. Here the CDR3 reads CASSLYVGEAFF. In DNA, the CDR3 is TGTGCCAGCAGCTTGTATGTGGGTGAAGCTTTCTTT. The full variable domain, with the rest looked up from reference TRBV5-6 and TRBJ1-1, is DAGVTQSPTHLIKTRGQQVTLRCSPKSGHDTVSWYQQALGQGPQFIFQYYEEEERQRGNFPDRFSGHQFPNYSSELNVNALLLGDSALYLCASSLYVGEAFFGQGTRLTVV.

A single count supports this clone. The CDR3 loop reads CASSPQRTGWEIGTEAFF. The CDR3 bases are TGTGCCAGCTCACCACAGCGGACAGGGTGGGAAATTGGCACTGAAGCTTTCTTT. The rearrangement uses TRBV18 and TRBJ1-1; 8 bases are a match to TRBD1. The V gene end was trimmed by 1 base and the J gene end by 4 bases; junction bases not matched to a gene: 14. The germline gives CDR1 KGHSH, CDR2 LQKENI. The CDR3 sequence is 18 residues long.

For this clone: The same CDR3 arises from other DNA sequences in this sample as well. The chain carries TRBV5-8 and TRBJ1-5, with D possibly matching TRBD1 (5 bases). The V gene lost 7 bases and the J gene lost 5 bases, with 10 bases spanning the gap. Germline V gives CDR1 SGHTS, CDR2 YDEGEE. The CDR3 spans 12 residues. The CDR3 sequence is CASSFRDQPQHF. The CDR3 DNA is TGTGCCAGCTCGTTCAGGGATCAGCCCCAGCATTTT.

The chain has TRBV5-1 and TRBJ2-5; TRBD2 might be the D (6 bases). Per germline, CDR1 SGHRS and CDR2 YFSETQ. V was trimmed by 1 base and J by 5 bases, leaving 18 bases between them. The CDR3 is 16 residues long. CDR3: CASSLSLASSGETQYF. The CDR3, as DNA: TGCGCCAGCAGCTTGAGCTTAGCGTCGAGCGGGGAGACCCAGTACTTC.

The J gene is TRBJ2-4, the V gene TRBV4-1; 7 nucleotides agree with TRBD1. The CDR3 loop spans 14 amino acids. Per germline, CDR1 MGHRA and CDR2 YSYEKL. Trimming took 2 bases from V and 5 from J; bases not matched to a gene: 3. The DNA of the CDR3 is TGCGCCAGCAGCCAACCGGGACAGCAAAACATTCAGTACTTC. Its protein is CASSQPGQQNIQYF.

This rearrangement joins TRBV29-1 to TRBJ2-1; perhaps D is TRBD1 or TRBD2 (5 bases each). V lost 4 bases, J lost 4 bases, and 14 bases lay in between. Germline values: CDR1 SQVTM, CDR2 ANQGSEA. This CDR3 is 14 amino acids long. The CDR3 sequence is CSVVWGRGYNEQFF. Written as DNA, the CDR3 is TGCAGCGTTGTTTGGGGGAGAGGGTACAATGAGCAGTTCTTC.

This clone was found once. This CDR3 is also generated by other DNA sequences in the sample. The V gene is TRBV7-3, the J gene TRBJ1-1; tentatively, D is TRBD1 (6 bases). Per germline, CDR1 SGHTA and CDR2 FQGTGA. V was cut by 2 bases and J by 4 bases, with 8 bases left in between. CDR3 size: 13 residues. This CDR3 is CASSLGGGTEAFF. Written as DNA, the CDR3 is TGTGCCAGCAGCTTAGGGGGCGGCACTGAAGCTTTCTTT.

V and J are TRBV28 and TRBJ1-4, with D hard to call. V shed 5 bases and J shed 8 bases, with 18 bases lying between them. The germline V gene encodes CDR1 MDHEN and CDR2 SYDVKM. CDR3 length: 15 residues. This CDR3 is CASSPAASLREKLFF. The CDR3 nucleotides are TGTGCCAGCAGTCCTGCGGCCTCCCTGAGGGAAAAACTGTTTTTT.

This chain uses TRBV28 with TRBJ1-1; weak D call: TRBD1 (5 bases). Trimming pared 0 bases from V and 7 bases from J, leaving 12 bases between. Germline-derived CDR1 and CDR2 are MDHEN and SYDVKM. This CDR3 contains 14 residues. The CDR3 sequence is CASSLWGRGGEAFF. Written as DNA, the CDR3 is TGTGCCAGCAGTTTATGGGGAAGGGGTGGTGAAGCTTTCTTT.

This chain connects TRBV2 to TRBJ1-5; 9 bases are a match to TRBD1. Germline values: CDR1 SNHLY, CDR2 FYNNEI. Trimming at V came to 6 bases and at J to 3 bases, leaving 3 bases not matched to a gene. CDR3 size: 14 residues. CDR3 DNA sequence: TGTGCCAGCAGAGGGACAGGGAACAATCAGCCCCAGCATTTT. It codes for CASRGTGNNQPQHF. Full variable domain (remainder filled in from reference TRBV2 and TRBJ1-5): EPEVTQTPSHQVTQMGQEVILRCVPISNHLYFYWYRQILGQKVEFLVSFYNNEISEKSEIFDDQFSVERPDGSNFTLKIRSTKLEDSAMYFCASRGTGNNQPQHFGDGTRLSIL.

A single count supports this clone. V and J are TRBV4-1 and TRBJ2-3; 9 bases are shared with TRBD2. The CDR3 extends over 16 amino acids. V shed 2 bases and J 2 bases; nucleotides not matched to a gene: 5. Germline CDR1 MGHRA, CDR2 YSYEKL. CDR3 residues: CASSQPTSGVTDTQYF. CDR3 coding DNA: TGCGCCAGCAGCCAACCGACTAGCGGAGTCACAGATACGCAGTATTTT.

The rearrangement links TRBV3-1 (or the pseudogene TRBV3-2) to TRBJ1-5; 12 positions agree with TRBD1. The germline V gene encodes CDR1 LGHDT and CDR2 YNNKEL (reference sequence). V shed 8 bases, J shed 7 bases, and the junction held 9 bases outside the gene matches. CDR3 length: 15 amino acids. As DNA, the CDR3 is TGTGCCAGCGGGGACAGGGGGCGGTTGGGGCAGCCCCAGCATTTT. Amino acids: CASGDRGRLGQPQHF.

The chain couples TRBV28 to TRBJ1-1; D gene ambiguous. With 2 bases removed from V and 5 bases from J, the gap between germline ends came to 12 bases. The CDR3 has 14 residues. Germline loops: CDR1 MDHEN, CDR2 SYDVKM. The CDR3, as DNA: TGTGCCAGCAGTTTACCCGGAGTGTGGACTGAAGCTTTCTTT. Its translation: CASSLPGVWTEAFF.

This clone was observed a few times. The V and J genes are TRBV10-3 and TRBJ1-5; perhaps TRBD1 as D (5 bases). The V gene lost 4 bases and the J gene lost 1 base, with 14 bases spanning the gap. The CDR3 spans 16 residues. Germline assignment: CDR1 ENHRY and CDR2 SYGVKD. The DNA of the CDR3 is TGTGCCATCAGTGGGATGCTAGGGGAGAGCAATCAGCCCCAGCATTTT. Protein sequence: CAISGMLGESNQPQHF.

The chain carries TRBV25-1 and TRBJ2-1, with TRBD2 identical over 11 bases. Trimming cost V 3 bases and J 7 bases; bases outside gene matches: 5. This CDR3 has 15 residues. Germline CDR1 and CDR2: MGHDK and SYGVNS. The CDR3 nucleotides read TGTGCCAGCAGTGAGGCACTAGCGGGAGATAATGAGCAGTTCTTC. Translation gives CASSEALAGDNEQFF.

This clone came up once. This sequence joins TRBV5-6 and TRBJ1-6; TRBD1 is a possible D gene (6 bases). Germline values: CDR1 SGHDT, CDR2 YYEEEE. The V end was cut by 0 bases, the J end by 10 bases, with 11 bases between. The length of the CDR3 is 14 residues. The CDR3 nucleotides read TGTGCCAGCAGCTTGGGCCAGGGGAGATCACCCCTCCACTTT. Its protein product is CASSLGQGRSPLHF. Combining the CDR3 with reference TRBV5-6 and TRBJ1-6 gives the whole variable domain DAGVTQSPTHLIKTRGQQVTLRCSPKSGHDTVSWYQQALGQGPQFIFQYYEEEERQRGNFPDRFSGHQFPNYSSELNVNALLLGDSALYLCASSLGQGRSPLHFGNGTRLTVT.

The chain employs TRBV24-1 and TRBJ2-5; 8 bases align to TRBD1. The V gene end was trimmed by 3 bases and the J gene end by 5 bases; junction bases not matched to a gene: 10. The CDR3 length is 16 residues. CDR1 and CDR2 from the germline V gene are KGHDR and SFDVKD. The CDR3 is CATSDHRQGRSETQYF. The CDR3 DNA sequence: TGTGCCACCAGTGATCACCGACAGGGGCGGTCGGAGACCCAGTACTTC.

The V and J genes are TRBV5-5 and TRBJ2-1; a possible D gene is TRBD2 (5 bases). Germline values: CDR1 SGHKS, CDR2 YYEKEE (reference sequence). V gave up 0 bases and J gave up 10 bases, with 11 bases separating them. This CDR3 spans 13 amino acids. CDR3: CASSLVLPGEQFF. The CDR3 DNA follows: TGTGCCAGCAGCTTGGTACTCCCGGGGGAGCAGTTCTTC. The full variable domain, rest sourced from reference TRBV5-5 and TRBJ2-1, is DAGVTQSPTHLIKTRGQQVTLRCSPISGHKSVSWYQQVLGQGPQFIFQYYEKEERGRGNFPDRFSARQFPNYSSELNVNALLLGDSALYLCASSLVLPGEQFFGPGTRLTVL.

The J gene is TRBJ1-2, the V gene TRBV30; D is unresolved. The germline CDR1 and CDR2 sequences are GTSNPN and SVGIG (reference sequence). Trimming left V 8 bases short and J 2 bases short, with 12 bases between. There are 12 residues in the CDR3. The CDR3 DNA reads TGTGCCCGAGAGGGCGGCAACTATGGCTACACCTTC. Its translation: CAREGGNYGYTF. Full variable domain (rest looked up from reference TRBV30 and TRBJ1-2): SQTIHQWPATLVQPVGSPLSLECTVEGTSNPNLYWYRQAAGRGLQLLFYSVGIGQISSEVPQNLSASRPQDRQFILSSKKLLLSDSGFYLCAREGGNYGYTFGSGTRLTVV.